This TCR beta chain originates from a study of blood T cell repertoires in COVID-19. Across the whole study: PBMCs, B-cell-depleted T cells, or T cells provided the cDNA or gDNA that made up the material.

The CDR3 extends over 17 amino acids. The junction had 9 bases not matched to a gene; V was cut back by 3 bases and J by 0 bases. CDR1 and CDR2 (germline): MNHEY, SMNVEV (reference sequence). The Seattle patients joined while their infection was active and were tracked longitudinally afterward. Original processing notes: Quantification of nucleated cells was approximated via reference gene primer amplification. Here immunoSEQ multiplex PCR was the method, and the copy in TCRdb shows in-frame clones only, minus some. V, J and clone size are taken as reported in that table, and D and trimming were inferred from the DNA itself. The table records just over 350,000 clones, approximately 86% of them present only once.

This TCR was recovered from a woman aged 55-69 years with COVID-19, enrolled during active disease. V usage is TRBV27 and J usage is TRBJ2-7; 9 bases are a match to TRBD1. The sequencing sample was made of peripheral blood. CDR3 protein: CASSFRVRDRVSYEQYF. Here the CDR3 DNA reads TGTGCCAGCAGTTTCCGCGTTCGGGACAGGGTCTCCTACGAGCAGTACTTC.